Shown below are 13 T cell receptor beta chains from a single sample sequenced in a study of cytomegalovirus exposure and HLA in healthy donors. Using immunoSEQ multiplex PCR, the repertoire was profiled, and TCRdb retains in-frame clones only, with some absent. The sample holds about 400,000 clones; around 86% are singletons and the top ten take 0.83%. Sequencing input: PBMCs. These TCRs come from a woman aged 18-35 years in good health and CMV-seronegative.

V usage is TRBV6-6 and J usage is TRBJ2-7; maybe TRBD1 (6 bases). From germline, CDR1 is MNHNY and CDR2 SVGAGI (reference sequence). This CDR3 comprises 14 residues. Trimming took 0 bases from V and 2 from J, leaving 8 bases between them. The CDR3 bases are TGTGCCAGCAGTTACTCGAGGACAGCCTACGAGCAGTACTTC. This translates into CASSYSRTAYEQYF.

The V call is TRBV7-3, the J call TRBJ2-6; D gene ambiguous. From germline, CDR1 is SGHTA and CDR2 FQGTGA. Trimming removed 7 bases at V and 2 bases at J, with 9 bases between. This CDR3 spans 14 amino acids. The CDR3 nucleotides read TGTGCCAGCACCCAGGATCCTGGGGCCAACGTCCTGACTTTC. As protein: CASTQDPGANVLTF.

J is TRBJ2-3 and V is TRBV27; weak D call: TRBD1 (6 bases). V lost 4 bases to trimming and J lost 5 bases, with 13 bases between them. The CDR3 consists of 14 residues. Germline-derived CDR1 and CDR2 are MNHEY and SMNVEV (reference sequence). Written as DNA, the CDR3 is TGTGCCAGCAGTTCGTCAGGGGTGGTAGATACGCAGTATTTT. This gives the protein CASSSSGVVDTQYF.

The chain couples TRBV7-6 to TRBJ1-5, with unresolved D. The CDR3 runs to 18 residues. The ends were cut back, 5 bases at V and 0 bases at J, with 20 bases in the middle. Looked up from germline, CDR1 is SGHVS and CDR2 is FNYEAQ. The CDR3 region is CASSPGQSRPYSNQPQHF. The CDR3 DNA sequence: TGTGCCAGCAGCCCAGGTCAGAGTCGCCCATATAGCAATCAGCCCCAGCATTTT.

The chain has TRBV27 and TRBJ2-1; D unresolved. The CDR3 is 14 residues long. Looked up from germline, CDR1 is MNHEY and CDR2 is SMNVEV (reference sequence). V lost 5 bases and J lost 2, with 10 bases in between. The DNA of the CDR3 is TGTGCCAGCAGTCCCTATAAGACCTACAATGAGCAGTTCTTC. This gives the protein CASSPYKTYNEQFF.

This clone showed up just a few times. The V gene is TRBV28, the J gene TRBJ2-7, with D unclear. The CDR3 is 12 amino acids. Germline CDR1 and CDR2: MDHEN and SYDVKM. Trimming took 8 bases from V and 2 from J, leaving 10 bases between them. The CDR3 nucleotides are TGTGCCAGCGGGCTTCGTACCTACGAGCAGTACTTC. Translation gives CASGLRTYEQYF.

The chain carries TRBV1 and TRBJ2-2; the D segment call TRBD2 is taken from the table without a DNA check. TRBV1 is designated a pseudogene. CDR3 size: 19 residues. In nucleotides, the CDR3 is TGCACCAGCAGCCAAGAACCGGCGCTAGCGGGAGAAGACACCGGGGAGCTGTTTTTT. Translating gives CTSSQEPALAGEDTGELFF.

CDR3 in amino acids: CAWSVGTGYYEQYF. CDR3 coding DNA: TGTGCCTGGAGTGTAGGGACAGGCTACTACGAGCAGTACTTC. The chain uses TRBV30 and TRBJ2-7; TRBD1 matches 8 bases. With V trimmed by 0 bases and J by 3 bases, 4 bases remained unmatched. Germline V gene sequence: CDR1 GTSNPN, CDR2 SVGIG (reference sequence). This CDR3 spans 14 amino acids.

The chain recombines TRBV5-6 with TRBJ2-3; 9 nucleotides align to TRBD1. The CDR3 totals 14 residues. In germline, CDR1 is SGHDT, CDR2 YYEEEE. Trimming cost V 4 bases and J 9 bases; bases outside gene matches: 9. Written as DNA, the CDR3 is TGTGCCAGCAGCACCGGGACAGGGCGAGACACGCAGTATTTT. This encodes CASSTGTGRDTQYF.

The chain couples TRBV6-5 to TRBJ2-2; D is perhaps TRBD2 (6 bases). The germline V gene encodes CDR1 MNHEY and CDR2 SVGAGI. V lost 9 bases and J 4 bases, leaving 9 bases between the germline ends. The CDR3 length is 12 residues. For the CDR3, the DNA is TGTGCCAGTCGGAGGGGCACCGGGGAGCTGTTTTTT. As protein: CASRRGTGELFF.

This chain uses TRBV9 with TRBJ2-1; TRBD2 aligns across 9 bases. V shed 0 bases, J shed 0 bases, and the junction held 1 base outside the gene matches. CDR1 is SGDLS and CDR2 is YYNGEE in the germline V gene. The CDR3 runs to 16 residues. CDR3 in DNA: TGTGCCAGCAGCGTAGAAGCGGGAGGCTCCTACAATGAGCAGTTCTTC. It specifies CASSVEAGGSYNEQFF.

About this clone itself: As the CDR3 is not closed by the conserved phenylalanine or tryptophan, this likely results from a read error. Because the CDR3's place on the DNA is in doubt, the DNA is left out and the CDR3 is given as listed by TCRdb. CDR3 residues: CASSPRKSRL. The chain is built from TRBV11-3 and TRBJ1-1; TRBD1, the table's D call, was not compared with the DNA. CDR1 and CDR2 (germline): SGHNT, YENEEA. Termini included, the CDR3 measures 10 amino acids.

This clone was recorded only once. This sequence joins TRBV25-1 and TRBJ2-2; 9 positions match TRBD2. With 1 base clipped from V and 5 bases from J, the junction kept 2 bases outside the gene matches. The CDR3 has 15 amino acids. Germline lookup yields CDR1 MGHDK and CDR2 SYGVNS. CDR3: CASSEFTSGTGELFF. CDR3 coding DNA: TGTGCCAGCAGTGAATTTACTAGCGGGACCGGGGAGCTGTTTTTT.